Below, 32 T cell receptor beta chains from the same sample are listed, as sequenced in a study of T cell responses to AZD1222 COVID-19 vaccine. Clones were sequenced by immunoSEQ multiplex PCR, and TCRdb holds only the in-frame ones, with some missing. The sample has some 100,000 clones, 70% to 90% seen once. The specimen was peripheral blood, collected on day 0 of MenACWY control vaccination. The origin of the receptors is an adult in good health.

V gene TRBV7-3 combines with J gene TRBJ1-2; a weak D match, TRBD1 (6 bases). Germline assignment: CDR1 SGHTA and CDR2 FQGTGA. CDR3 length equals 13 residues. Trimming cost V 5 bases and J 2 bases, with 9 bases left between them. The CDR3 DNA sequence: TGTGCCAGCAGCCCCGGACAGAACTATGGCTACACCTTC. This codes for CASSPGQNYGYTF.

In its sample, this clone was seen a few times. V gene TRBV7-6 combines with J gene TRBJ2-5, with D unresolved. CDR1 SGHVS and CDR2 FNYEAQ come from the germline V gene. The CDR3 sequence is 13 residues long. V was cut by 0 bases and J by 6 bases, with 8 bases left in between. The CDR3 sequence is CASSLANQKTQYF. The CDR3 DNA reads as TGTGCCAGCAGCTTAGCGAATCAGAAGACCCAGTACTTC.

V gene TRBV7-8 combines with J gene TRBJ2-7; D is possibly TRBD2 (5 bases). In germline, CDR1 is SGHVS, CDR2 FQNEAQ. The CDR3 is 17 amino acids. The V end lost 1 base, the J end lost 2 bases, and 18 bases lay between the germline ends. The CDR3 DNA reads as TGTGCCAGCAGCTTAGTGGCTAGCCAAGGGTTTACCTACGAGCAGTACTTC. It specifies CASSLVASQGFTYEQYF.

The chain is built from TRBV9 and TRBJ1-4, with D possibly TRBD1 on 6 matching bases. Trimming took off 4 bases at V and 4 bases at J, with 14 bases between the two ends. This CDR3 is 15 amino acids long. Per the germline V gene, CDR1 is SGDLS and CDR2 is YYNGEE. CDR3 protein: CASSPERGNNEKLFF. The CDR3 region has the DNA TGTGCCAGCAGCCCGGAAAGGGGGAATAATGAAAAACTGTTTTTT.

In nucleotides, the CDR3 is TGCAGCATCAGGGGGGTTGCAACTAATGAAAAACTGTTTTTT. Encoded protein: CSIRGVATNEKLFF. This sequence joins TRBV29-1 and TRBJ1-4, with 7 nucleotides matching TRBD1. CDR3 length equals 14 residues. CDR1 is SQVTM, CDR2 ANQGSEA, per germline. Unmatched junction bases numbered 6, after V lost 8 bases and J lost 0 bases.

V and J are TRBV28 and TRBJ1-6; TRBD1 is a possible D gene (6 bases). Germline V CDR1 and CDR2: MDHEN, SYDVKM. This CDR3 contains 17 residues. Trimming left V 6 bases short and J 6 bases short, with 21 bases between. CDR3 sequence (DNA): TGTGCCAGCAGACCCACGGACAGTGATTGGGGTAATTCACCCCTCCACTTT. Translating it yields CASRPTDSDWGNSPLHF.

The chain carries TRBV9 and TRBJ2-3; 9 nucleotides align to TRBD2. The CDR3 extends over 16 amino acids. V gave up 0 bases and J gave up 4 bases; unmatched junction bases: 6. Germline V gene data show CDR1 as SGDLS and CDR2 as YYNGEE. The CDR3 nucleotides read TGTGCCAGCAGCGTAGGGGCTAGCGGGACCGCAGATACGCAGTATTTT. This translates into CASSVGASGTADTQYF.

This chain links TRBV7-9 with TRBJ1-5; D might be TRBD1 (6 bases). Deletions cut 0 bases from V and 1 base from J, with 13 bases between. CDR3 length equals 17 residues. Germline lookup yields CDR1 SEHNR and CDR2 FQNEAQ (reference sequence). CDR3 sequence (DNA): TGTGCCAGCAGCTTAGCACCGGACAGCGACAGCAATCAGCCCCAGCATTTT. Translated, it gives CASSLAPDSDSNQPQHF.

This clone occurred once. The V and J genes are TRBV5-1 and TRBJ1-1; TRBD1 is a possible D gene (5 bases). CDR1 and CDR2 (germline): SGHRS, YFSETQ. V lost 4 bases and J lost 5, with 15 bases in between. The CDR3 has 14 residues. CDR3 in DNA: TGCGCCAGCAGCCGGACATCTTGGGGAACTGAAGCTTTCTTT. As protein: CASSRTSWGTEAFF.

The chain recombines TRBV30 with TRBJ1-1; D gene unclear. V shed 4 bases and J shed 0 bases, with 9 bases lying between them. The CDR3 consists of 13 residues. The germline CDR1 and CDR2 sequences are GTSNPN and SVGIG (reference sequence). The CDR3 DNA reads TGTGCCTGGAATCATGGGTTGAACACTGAAGCTTTCTTT. Amino acids: CAWNHGLNTEAFF.

The CDR3 DNA is TGTGCCAGTAGTATACAGGGCGTCGGCGAGCAGTACTTC. It translates to CASSIQGVGEQYF. The chain recombines TRBV19 with TRBJ2-7; possibly TRBD1 for D (5 bases). The ends were cut back, 2 bases at V and 6 bases at J, with 11 bases in the middle. Germline V gene sequence: CDR1 LNHDA, CDR2 SQIVND (reference sequence). The CDR3 covers 13 residues.

The CDR3 DNA reads as TGTGCCAGCAGTAAACAGGAGAACACTGAAGCTTTCTTT. It translates to CASSKQENTEAFF. The chain is built from TRBV27 and TRBJ1-1, with D possibly matching TRBD1 (5 bases). Germline assignment: CDR1 MNHEY and CDR2 SMNVEV (reference sequence). V lost 5 bases and J 1 base, leaving 8 bases between the germline ends. This CDR3 has 13 amino acids.

V and J are TRBV6-6 and TRBJ2-2; 9 bases map to TRBD1. The CDR3 totals 15 residues. Looked up from germline, CDR1 is MNHNY and CDR2 is SVGAGI (reference sequence). V shed 5 bases, J shed 6 bases, and the junction held 7 bases outside the gene matches. CDR3 protein: CASSIDRGNAGELFF. For the CDR3, the DNA is TGTGCCAGCAGTATCGACAGGGGGAATGCCGGGGAGCTGTTTTTT.

This clone was observed a handful of times. V and J are TRBV18 and TRBJ2-5; D not certain. The V gene lost 3 bases and the J gene lost 5 bases, with 13 bases spanning the gap. From germline, CDR1 is KGHSH and CDR2 LQKENI. The CDR3 runs to 14 residues. The CDR3 is CASSPEMASETQYF. The CDR3, as DNA: TGTGCCAGCTCACCCGAAATGGCCTCTGAGACCCAGTACTTC.

This clone was found once. V is TRBV11-2 and J is TRBJ2-4; D gene unclear. Trimming cost V 2 bases and J 8 bases, with 7 bases left between them. The CDR3 loop spans 12 amino acids. CDR1 is SGHAT, CDR2 FQNNGV, per germline. The CDR3: CASSLQVDIQYF. The CDR3 DNA is TGTGCCAGCAGCTTACAGGTGGACATTCAGTACTTC. Full variable domain (missing parts from reference TRBV11-2 and TRBJ2-4): EAGVAQSPRYKIIEKRQSVAFWCNPISGHATLYWYQQILGQGPKLLIQFQNNGVVDDSQLPKDRFSAERLKGVDSTLKIQPAKLEDSAVYLCASSLQVDIQYFGAGTRLSVL.

As DNA, the CDR3 is TGTGCCAGCAGCTCCAACGGGAGAGGGGTCTCCTACGAGCAGTACTTC. This codes for CASSSNGRGVSYEQYF. The chain recombines TRBV5-4 with TRBJ2-7, with D possibly being TRBD2 (6 bases). The V end was cut by 3 bases, the J end by 0 bases, with 16 bases between. Germline CDR1 SGHNT, CDR2 YYREEE (reference sequence). The CDR3 consists of 16 residues. The full variable domain, completed using reference TRBV5-4 and TRBJ2-7, is ETGVTQSPTHLIKTRGQQVTLRCSSQSGHNTVSWYQQALGQGPQFIFQYYREEENGRGNFPPRFSGLQFPNYSSELNVNALELDDSALYLCASSSNGRGVSYEQYFGPGTRLTVT.

V and J are TRBV9 and TRBJ2-2; D may be TRBD2 (5 bases). This CDR3 contains 14 residues. Trimming took 3 bases from V and 9 from J, leaving 15 bases between them. In germline, CDR1 is SGDLS, CDR2 YYNGEE. The CDR3 DNA reads TGTGCCAGCAGCGAGAGGCCATTAGCGCGGGAGCTGTTTTTT. It codes for CASSERPLARELFF.

The chain is built from TRBV4-3 and TRBJ2-1; D is possibly TRBD2 (7 bases). The CDR3 extends over 14 amino acids. Germline CDR1 reads LGHNA; CDR2 reads YSLEER. Between the trimmed V and J ends, which lost 5 bases and 9 bases, there was a span of 17 bases. In DNA, the CDR3 is TGCGCCAGCAGCGCGATGGGGGGGGCTAGTGAGCAGTTCTTC. The encoded protein is CASSAMGGASEQFF.

CDR3 DNA: TGTGCCAGCAGCTTGGCGGGTGGAGGGCCCTACCACGAGCAGTACTTC. Encoded protein: CASSLAGGGPYHEQYF. The rearrangement uses TRBV5-4 and TRBJ2-7; tentatively, D is TRBD2 (6 bases). Germline lookup yields CDR1 SGHNT and CDR2 YYREEE (reference sequence). The length of the CDR3 is 16 residues. V dropped 0 bases and J dropped 5 bases, with 18 bases sitting between them.

The chain's CDR3 is CASSLNQNSGNTIYF. Written as DNA, the CDR3 is TGCGCCAGCAGCTTAAATCAGAACTCTGGAAACACCATATATTTT. J is TRBJ1-3 and V is TRBV5-1; D is uncertain. This CDR3 is 15 amino acids long. The germline CDR1 and CDR2 sequences are SGHRS and YFSETQ. V dropped 2 bases and J dropped 0 bases, with 9 bases sitting between them.

The J gene is TRBJ2-5, the V gene TRBV5-4; perhaps D is TRBD1 or TRBD2 (5 bases each). Trimming took off 3 bases at V and 7 bases at J, with 16 bases between the two ends. CDR3 length: 14 amino acids. Germline-derived CDR1 and CDR2 are SGHNT and YYREEE (reference sequence). The DNA of the CDR3 is TGTGCCAGCAGCTCCCACGAGGGTGGGGGGACCCAGTACTTC. Protein sequence: CASSSHEGGGTQYF.

This chain connects TRBV2 to TRBJ2-2; 10 bases are a match to TRBD2. Germline V gene data show CDR1 as SNHLY and CDR2 as FYNNEI. Losses at the gene ends were 7 bases for V and 7 bases for J; bases not matched to a gene: 9. The CDR3 covers 15 residues. For the CDR3, the DNA is TGTGCCAGCACCGGTCTAGCGGGAGTGTTCGGGGAGCTGTTTTTT. It specifies CASTGLAGVFGELFF.

The sample holds one count of this clone. The chain couples TRBV7-2 to TRBJ2-1, with D perhaps matching TRBD2 (5 bases). Per the germline V gene, CDR1 is SGHTA and CDR2 is FQGNSA. This CDR3 has 15 amino acids. The ends were cut back, 5 bases at V and 4 bases at J, with 15 bases in the middle. Here the CDR3 reads CASSPGPGVYNEQFF. The CDR3 DNA follows: TGTGCCAGCAGCCCGGGTCCCGGGGTTTACAATGAGCAGTTCTTC.

The chain couples TRBV5-6 to TRBJ2-4, with D uncertain. The CDR3 consists of 13 residues. Trimming left V 0 bases short and J 6 bases short, with 7 bases between. Germline V gene data show CDR1 as SGHDT and CDR2 as YYEEEE. This CDR3 reads CASSLAASNIQYF. The CDR3 bases are TGTGCCAGCAGCTTGGCCGCCTCAAACATTCAGTACTTC.

The CDR3, as DNA: TGTGCCAGCAGCTTAGAGGCCGAGCAGTACTTC. Amino acid sequence: CASSLEAEQYF. The gene calls are TRBV7-9 and TRBJ2-7; the D is unclear. The germline V gene has CDR1 SEHNR and CDR2 FQNEAQ (reference sequence). The ends were cut back, 1 base at V and 6 bases at J, with 4 bases in the middle. The CDR3 is 11 amino acids.

The chain recombines TRBV5-5 with TRBJ2-5; possible D gene TRBD1, 6 bases. The CDR3 loop spans 15 amino acids. Looked up from germline, CDR1 is SGHKS and CDR2 is YYEKEE (reference sequence). The ends were cut back, 7 bases at V and 5 bases at J, with 21 bases in the middle. The CDR3: CASRAFGGGGETQYF. Written as DNA, the CDR3 is TGTGCCAGCCGGGCCTTTGGGGGCGGTGGGGAGACCCAGTACTTC.

This chain connects TRBV5-6 to TRBJ2-1; the D gene is possibly TRBD2 (6 bases). V shed 4 bases and J shed 6 bases, with 14 bases lying between them. Germline lookup yields CDR1 SGHDT and CDR2 YYEEEE. This CDR3 has 14 residues. The CDR3: CASSLGTSINEQFF. The CDR3 nucleotides read TGTGCCAGCAGCCTTGGGACTTCTATCAATGAGCAGTTCTTC.

The V gene is TRBV19, the J gene TRBJ2-5; the D is unclear. The V gene's germline CDR1 is LNHDA and CDR2 SQIVND (reference sequence). V was pared by 3 bases and J by 2 bases, with 22 bases between. This CDR3 is built from 18 residues. This CDR3 is CASSMSGRDWRPQETQYF. The CDR3, as DNA: TGTGCCAGTAGTATGTCGGGTCGAGACTGGCGGCCGCAAGAGACCCAGTACTTC.

This clone was counted once. The V gene is TRBV2, the J gene TRBJ2-6; D remains ambiguous. The germline gives CDR1 SNHLY, CDR2 FYNNEI. Trimming cost V 3 bases and J 2 bases, with 8 bases left between them. The CDR3 has 15 amino acids. The CDR3 nucleotides are TGTGCCAGCAGTGACTTGGCTCCTGGGGCCAACGTCCTGACTTTC. It codes for CASSDLAPGANVLTF.

This clone was counted between two and nine times. This rearrangement joins TRBV6-2 or TRBV6-3 to TRBJ1-1, with D unclear. CDR1 and CDR2 (germline): MNHEY, SVGEGT. The CDR3 covers 14 residues. Trimming stripped 6 bases from V and 1 base from J, with 12 bases between. Written as DNA, the CDR3 is TGTGCCAGCAGCTCGCGCCCGGGGAACACTGAAGCTTTCTTT. Protein sequence: CASSSRPGNTEAFF.

The chain recombines TRBV2 with TRBJ1-4; 7 bases match TRBD1. Germline loops: CDR1 SNHLY, CDR2 FYNNEI. This CDR3 contains 14 residues. V lost 11 bases, J lost 2 bases, and 8 bases stayed unmatched. CDR3 sequence: CAGGQATTNEKLFF. The CDR3, as DNA: TGTGCCGGCGGACAGGCGACGACTAATGAAAAACTGTTTTTT.

The chain joins TRBV9 to TRBJ2-3; possibly TRBD1 for D (6 bases). The ends were cut back, 0 bases at V and 2 bases at J, with 13 bases in the middle. Germline CDR1 SGDLS, CDR2 YYNGEE. CDR3 size: 16 residues. The DNA of the CDR3 is TGTGCCAGCAGCGTAGCTTTACAGGGAGCCACAGATACGCAGTATTTT. The encoded protein is CASSVALQGATDTQYF. The variable domain in full, completed from reference TRBV9 and TRBJ2-3, reads DSGVTQTPKHLITATGQRVTLRCSPRSGDLSVYWYQQSLDQGLQFLIQYYNGEERAKGNILERFSAQQFPDLHSELNLSSLELGDSALYFCASSVALQGATDTQYFGPGTRLTVL.